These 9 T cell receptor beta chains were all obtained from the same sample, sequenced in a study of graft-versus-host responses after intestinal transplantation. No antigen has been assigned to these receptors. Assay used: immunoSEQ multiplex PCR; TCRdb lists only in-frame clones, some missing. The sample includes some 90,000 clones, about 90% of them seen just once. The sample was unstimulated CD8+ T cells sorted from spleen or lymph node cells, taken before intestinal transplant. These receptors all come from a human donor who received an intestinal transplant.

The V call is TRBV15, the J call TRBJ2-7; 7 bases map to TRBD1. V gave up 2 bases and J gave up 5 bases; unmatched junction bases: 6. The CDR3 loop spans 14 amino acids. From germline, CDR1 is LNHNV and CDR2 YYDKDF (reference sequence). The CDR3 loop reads CATSRIQGLNEQYF. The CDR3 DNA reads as TGTGCCACCAGCAGAATACAGGGGCTTAACGAGCAGTACTTC.

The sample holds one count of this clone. CDR3 loop: CASSLASREGRDEQYF. CDR3 bases: TGCGCCAGCAGCTTGGCCTCGCGGGAGGGCCGGGACGAGCAGTACTTC. The V call is TRBV5-1, the J call TRBJ2-7, with 9 nucleotides matching TRBD2. The CDR3 totals 16 residues. V was clipped by 0 bases and J by 5 bases; unmatched bases: 9. Germline CDR1 SGHRS, CDR2 YFSETQ.

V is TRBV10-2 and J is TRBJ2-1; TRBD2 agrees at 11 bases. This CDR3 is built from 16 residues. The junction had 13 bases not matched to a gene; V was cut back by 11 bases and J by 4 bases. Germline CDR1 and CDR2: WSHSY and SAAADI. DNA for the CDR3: TGCGCCTCGACCATACCGACTAGCGGGACGTACAATGAGCAGTTCTTC. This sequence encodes CASTIPTSGTYNEQFF.

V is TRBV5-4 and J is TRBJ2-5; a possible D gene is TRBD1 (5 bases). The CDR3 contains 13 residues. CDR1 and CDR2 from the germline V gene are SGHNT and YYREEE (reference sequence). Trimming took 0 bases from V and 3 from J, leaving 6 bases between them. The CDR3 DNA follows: TGTGCCAGCAGCTTGGAAGGGGAAGAGACCCAGTACTTC. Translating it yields CASSLEGEETQYF.

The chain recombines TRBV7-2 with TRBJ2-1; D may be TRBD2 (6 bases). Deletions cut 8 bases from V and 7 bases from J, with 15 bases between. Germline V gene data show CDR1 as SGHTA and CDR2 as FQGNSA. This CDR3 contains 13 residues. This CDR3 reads CASGPSSVNEQFF. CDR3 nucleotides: TGTGCCAGCGGTCCCTCTAGCGTTAATGAGCAGTTCTTC.

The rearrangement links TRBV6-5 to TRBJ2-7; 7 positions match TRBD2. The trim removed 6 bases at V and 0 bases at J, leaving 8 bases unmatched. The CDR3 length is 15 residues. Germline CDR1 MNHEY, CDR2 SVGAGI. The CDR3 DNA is TGTGCCAGCAGGGGGGGGTTCCAACCCTCCTACGAGCAGTACTTC. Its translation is CASRGGFQPSYEQYF.

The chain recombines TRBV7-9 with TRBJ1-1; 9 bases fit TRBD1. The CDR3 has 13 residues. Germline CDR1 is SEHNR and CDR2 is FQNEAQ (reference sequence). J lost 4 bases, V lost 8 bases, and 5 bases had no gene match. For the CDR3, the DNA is TGTGCCAGCTTGCTGGACAGGGGCACTGAAGCTTTCTTT. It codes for CASLLDRGTEAFF. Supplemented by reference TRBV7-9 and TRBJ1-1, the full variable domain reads DTGVSQNPRHKITKRGQNVTFRCDPISEHNRLYWYRQTLGQGPEFLTYFQNEAQLEKSRLLSDRFSAERPKGSFSTLEIQRTEQGDSAMYLCASLLDRGTEAFFGQGTRLTVV.

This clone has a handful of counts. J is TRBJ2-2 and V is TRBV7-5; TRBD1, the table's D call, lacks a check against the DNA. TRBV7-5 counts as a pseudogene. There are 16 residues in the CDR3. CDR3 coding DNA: TGTGTCAGAAGCCCCGGACAGGGGGAGAACACCGGGGAGCTGTTTTTT. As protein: CVRSPGQGENTGELFF.

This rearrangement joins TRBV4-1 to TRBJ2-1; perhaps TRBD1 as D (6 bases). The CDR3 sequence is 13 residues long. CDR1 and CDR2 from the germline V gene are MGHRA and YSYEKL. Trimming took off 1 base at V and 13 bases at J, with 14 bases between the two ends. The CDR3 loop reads CASSQVGDNAQFF. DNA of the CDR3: TGCGCCAGCAGCCAAGTTGGGGACAACGCTCAGTTCTTC.